Listed below are T cell receptor beta chains from one sample, sequenced in a study of radiotherapy plus CTLA-4 blockade in lung cancer. Sequencing used immunoSEQ multiplex PCR; TCRdb keeps in-frame clones, though not all of them. This table has 55,000 to 65,000 clones, 70% to 80% appearing once. Sequenced material: peripheral blood, taken from a patient treated with radiotherapy plus ipilimumab. These receptors originate from a human donor with non-small cell lung cancer who had a partial response to radiotherapy plus ipilimumab. Both conserved end residues are part of each CDR3. Each record gives: V gene, clone size, J gene, CDR3 protein. The size of a clone is reported for some rows only, either as once, few or many, or as a class for expanded clones.

>TRBV7-6|-|TRBJ2-3
CASSSAGGPNTQYF
>TRBV6-5|-|TRBJ1-4
CASSYRGPTNEKLFF
>TRBV7-8|-|TRBJ1-2
CASSTGTGGGSGYTF
>TRBV4-1|-|TRBJ1-6
CASSQASTANSPLHF
>TRBV9|-|TRBJ1-4
CASSQGRGATNEKLFF
>TRBV12-5|-|TRBJ2-5
CASGLGDRDDETQYF
>TRBV7-8|-|TRBJ1-4
CASSKRRDRDEKLFF
>TRBV13|once|TRBJ1-1
CASSLTGGRTEAFF
>TRBV4-1|few|TRBJ2-1
CASSQDHHEQFF
>TRBV6-1|-|TRBJ1-2
CASSEDSYGYTF
>TRBV6-1|-|TRBJ1-3
CASSYQDSSGNTIYF
>TRBV6-5|once|TRBJ1-2
CASSYSGRRAYGYTF
>TRBV11-2|-|TRBJ2-1
CASSLALQGGNEQFF
>TRBV30|-|TRBJ2-1
CAWSVGSLRNNEQFF
>TRBV27|once|TRBJ2-1
CASNPTRDSRGNEQFF
>TRBV6-5|few|TRBJ1-4
CASSYSGTGVEKLFF
>TRBV4-1|-|TRBJ1-1
CASSHRSGNRGTEAFF
>TRBV5-4|-|TRBJ1-2
CASSFWAVDGYTF
>TRBV6-6|-|TRBJ2-3
CASSRLAGGLIDTQYF
>TRBV9|-|TRBJ1-1
CASSKLPGQGGKEYKAFF
>TRBV6-6|-|TRBJ2-7
CASSISPTVRDEQYF
>TRBV28|once|TRBJ1-1
CASSNRRRNTEAFF
>TRBV7-3|few|TRBJ2-3
CASSASLAGSTDTQYF
>TRBV6-1|once|TRBJ1-2
CASSVGGGYTF
>TRBV27|-|TRBJ1-5
CASQGTGSQPQHF
>TRBV2|-|TRBJ2-3
CASSEGGGTDTQYF
>TRBV10-2|-|TRBJ1-5
CASRQGLNSNQPQHF
>TRBV2|-|TRBJ2-2
CASRAGQTGELFF
>TRBV5-4|-|TRBJ2-5
CASSLVGLAQETQYF
>TRBV27|many|TRBJ2-1
CASSLAVRVGAYNEQFF
>TRBV4-2|-|TRBJ1-4
CASSLTGVGEKLFF
>TRBV19|-|TRBJ2-7
CASSQGTGFYEQYF
>TRBV5-6|-|TRBJ2-5
CASSLEGLETQYF
>TRBV30|-|TRBJ1-6
CAWSVQVNSPLHF
>TRBV5-1|-|TRBJ2-1
CASSRDASRGEGQFF
>TRBV2|-|TRBJ1-2
CASSVSTGDGYTF
>TRBV5-6|-|TRBJ1-3
CASRMTGAGNTIYF
>TRBV2|-|TRBJ2-7
CASSEYLAGGEQYF
>TRBV2|-|TRBJ2-4
CASTWTGAKNIQYF
>TRBV4-1|-|TRBJ2-1
CASSSGLRGGNEQFF
>TRBV6-5|-|TRBJ2-3
CAVRSRGRITDTQYF
>TRBV11-2|-|TRBJ2-7
CASSGWTSGADEQYF
>TRBV6-5|-|TRBJ1-2
CASSYNAAFNYGYTF
>TRBV5-1|-|TRBJ2-4
CASSLDVSAKNIQYF
>TRBV5-1|-|TRBJ2-1
CASSSGSRASGGLGVNEQFF
>TRBV22-1|-|TRBJ2-6
CPGSCTGSEQSRANVLTF
>TRBV5-1|few|TRBJ1-4
CASSPTNPDEKLFF
>TRBV4-2|-|TRBJ2-3
CASSQVSLGRTDTQYF